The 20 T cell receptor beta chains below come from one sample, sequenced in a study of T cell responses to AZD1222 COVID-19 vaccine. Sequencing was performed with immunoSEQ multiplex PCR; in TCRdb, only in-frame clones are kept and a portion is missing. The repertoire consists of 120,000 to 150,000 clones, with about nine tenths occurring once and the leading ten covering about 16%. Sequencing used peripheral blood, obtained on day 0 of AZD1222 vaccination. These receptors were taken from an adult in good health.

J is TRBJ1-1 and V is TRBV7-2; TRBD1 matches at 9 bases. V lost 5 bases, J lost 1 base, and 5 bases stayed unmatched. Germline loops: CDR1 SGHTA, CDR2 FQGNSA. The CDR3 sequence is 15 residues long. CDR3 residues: CASSTRTGANTEAFF. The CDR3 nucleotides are TGTGCCAGCAGCACCCGGACAGGGGCGAACACTGAAGCTTTCTTT.

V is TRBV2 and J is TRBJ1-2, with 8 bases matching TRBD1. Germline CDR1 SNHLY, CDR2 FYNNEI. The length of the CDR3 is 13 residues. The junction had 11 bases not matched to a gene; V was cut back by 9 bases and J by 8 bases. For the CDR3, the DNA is TGTGCCAGACGAGGACAGGGCGTCGAAGGCTACACCTTC. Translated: CARRGQGVEGYTF. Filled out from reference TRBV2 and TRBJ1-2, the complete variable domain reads EPEVTQTPSHQVTQMGQEVILRCVPISNHLYFYWYRQILGQKVEFLVSFYNNEISEKSEIFDDQFSVERPDGSNFTLKIRSTKLEDSAMYFCARRGQGVEGYTFGSGTRLTVV.

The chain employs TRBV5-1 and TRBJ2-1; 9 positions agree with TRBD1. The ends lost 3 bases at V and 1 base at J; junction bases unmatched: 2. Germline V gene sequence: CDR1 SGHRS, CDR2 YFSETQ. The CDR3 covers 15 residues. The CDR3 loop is CASSSGTGSYNEQFF. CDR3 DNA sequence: TGCGCCAGCAGCTCCGGGACAGGGTCCTACAATGAGCAGTTCTTC.

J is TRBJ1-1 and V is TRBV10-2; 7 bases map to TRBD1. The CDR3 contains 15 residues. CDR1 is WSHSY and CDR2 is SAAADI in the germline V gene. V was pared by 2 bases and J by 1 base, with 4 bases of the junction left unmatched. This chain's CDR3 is CASSEAGQANTEAFF. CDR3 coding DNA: TGCGCCAGCAGTGAGGCCGGACAGGCGAACACTGAAGCTTTCTTT.

The CDR3 DNA sequence: TGCGCCAGCAGCCAAGGGACAGGTGAACAAGAGACCCAGTACTTC. Protein: CASSQGTGEQETQYF. The chain is built from TRBV5-1 and TRBJ2-5; 8 bases match TRBD1. Per the germline V gene, CDR1 is SGHRS and CDR2 is YFSETQ. V was pared by 4 bases and J by 2 bases, with 7 bases of the junction left unmatched. The CDR3 is 15 amino acids.

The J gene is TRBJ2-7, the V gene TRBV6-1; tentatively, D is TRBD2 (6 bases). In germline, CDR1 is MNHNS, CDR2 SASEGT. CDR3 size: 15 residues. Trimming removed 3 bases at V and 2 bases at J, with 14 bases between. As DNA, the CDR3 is TGTGCCAGCAGTGACCCCGGGACTGGCACCTACGAGCAGTACTTC. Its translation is CASSDPGTGTYEQYF.

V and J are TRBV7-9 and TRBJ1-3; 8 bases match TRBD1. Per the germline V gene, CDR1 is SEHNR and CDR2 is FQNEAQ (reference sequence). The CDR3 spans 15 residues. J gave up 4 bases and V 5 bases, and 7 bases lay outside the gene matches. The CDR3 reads CASSHDRGRGNTIYF. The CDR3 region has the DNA TGTGCCAGCAGCCACGACAGGGGCAGGGGAAACACCATATATTTT.

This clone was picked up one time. In DNA, the CDR3 is TGTGCCTGGAGTAGAACAGGCTACGAGCAGTACTTC. It specifies CAWSRTGYEQYF. The rearrangement joins TRBV30 to TRBJ2-7; a weak D match, TRBD1 (5 bases). Trimming pared 2 bases from V and 3 bases from J, leaving 8 bases between. The CDR3 is made up of 12 amino acids. Germline CDR1 is GTSNPN and CDR2 is SVGIG (reference sequence).

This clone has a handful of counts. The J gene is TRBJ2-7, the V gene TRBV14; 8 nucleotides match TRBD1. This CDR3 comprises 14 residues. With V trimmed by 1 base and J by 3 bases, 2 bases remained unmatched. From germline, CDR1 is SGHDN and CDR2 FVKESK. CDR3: CASSQGTGSYEQYF. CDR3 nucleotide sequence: TGTGCCAGCAGCCAAGGGACAGGGAGCTACGAGCAGTACTTC.

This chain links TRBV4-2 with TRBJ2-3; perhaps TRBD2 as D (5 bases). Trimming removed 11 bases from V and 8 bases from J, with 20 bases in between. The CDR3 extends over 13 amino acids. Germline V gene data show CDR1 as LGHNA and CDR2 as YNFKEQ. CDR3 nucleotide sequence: TGTGCCCACTCTGAGGGTAGACAAGGTACGCAGTATTTT. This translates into CAHSEGRQGTQYF.

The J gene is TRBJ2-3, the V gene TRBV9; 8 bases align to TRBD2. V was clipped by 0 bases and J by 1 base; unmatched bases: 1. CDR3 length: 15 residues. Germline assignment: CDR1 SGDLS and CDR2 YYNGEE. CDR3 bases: TGTGCCAGCAGCGTAGCCGGGGGGGGCACAGATACGCAGTATTTT. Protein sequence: CASSVAGGGTDTQYF.

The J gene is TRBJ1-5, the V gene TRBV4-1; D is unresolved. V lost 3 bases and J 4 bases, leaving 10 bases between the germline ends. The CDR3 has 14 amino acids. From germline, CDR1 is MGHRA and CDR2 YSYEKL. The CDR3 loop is CASSQVDPNQPQHF. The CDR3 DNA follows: TGCGCCAGCAGCCAGGTGGATCCAAATCAGCCCCAGCATTTT.

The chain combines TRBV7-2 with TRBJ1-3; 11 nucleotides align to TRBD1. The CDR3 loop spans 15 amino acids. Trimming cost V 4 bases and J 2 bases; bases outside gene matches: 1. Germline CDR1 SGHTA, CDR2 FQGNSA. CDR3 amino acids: CASSWGQGAGNTIYF. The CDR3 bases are TGTGCCAGCAGCTGGGGACAGGGGGCTGGAAACACCATATATTTT.

Here the CDR3 DNA reads TGTGCCAGCAGCTCGGGGACAGATACTAACTATGGCTACACCTTC. It encodes CASSSGTDTNYGYTF. This chain joins TRBV7-2 and TRBJ1-2; 7 bases are shared with TRBD1. Germline V lookup: CDR1 SGHTA, CDR2 FQGNSA. CDR3 size: 15 residues. V shed 4 bases, J shed 0 bases, and the junction held 5 bases outside the gene matches.

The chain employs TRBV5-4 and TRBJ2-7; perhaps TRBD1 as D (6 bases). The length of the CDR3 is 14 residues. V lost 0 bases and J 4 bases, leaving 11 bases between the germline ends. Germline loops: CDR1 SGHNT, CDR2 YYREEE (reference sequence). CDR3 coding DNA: TGTGCCAGCAGCTTGGAACAGGGCCCATACGAGCAGTACTTC. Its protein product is CASSLEQGPYEQYF.

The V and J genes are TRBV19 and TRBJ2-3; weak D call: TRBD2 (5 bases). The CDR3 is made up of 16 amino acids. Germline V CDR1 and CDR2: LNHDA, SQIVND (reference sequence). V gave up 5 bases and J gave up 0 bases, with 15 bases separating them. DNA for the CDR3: TGTGCCAGTAGTGTCAGAGGGTCCCCTAGCACAGATACGCAGTATTTT. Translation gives CASSVRGSPSTDTQYF.

The CDR3 DNA reads as TGTGCCAGCAGCTCGTCGACGGGCGCTCGGAACACTGAAGCTTTCTTT. The encoded protein is CASSSSTGARNTEAFF. This chain connects TRBV11-1 to TRBJ1-1; D unresolved. Trimming left V 4 bases short and J 1 base short, with 16 bases between. There are 16 residues in the CDR3. Germline V gene data show CDR1 as SGHAT and CDR2 as FQDESV (reference sequence). The variable domain in full, completed from reference TRBV11-1 and TRBJ1-1, reads EAEVAQSPRYKITEKSQAVAFWCDPISGHATLYWYRQILGQGPELLVQFQDESVVDDSQLPKDRFSAERLKGVDSTLKIQPAELGDSAMYLCASSSSTGARNTEAFFGQGTRLTVV.

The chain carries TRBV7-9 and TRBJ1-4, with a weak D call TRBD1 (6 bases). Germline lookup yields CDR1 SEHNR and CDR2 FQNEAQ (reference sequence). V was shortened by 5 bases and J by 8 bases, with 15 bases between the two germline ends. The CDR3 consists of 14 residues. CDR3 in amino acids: CASSKGGGGEKLFF. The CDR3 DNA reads TGTGCCAGCAGCAAGGGAGGGGGAGGAGAAAAACTGTTTTTT.

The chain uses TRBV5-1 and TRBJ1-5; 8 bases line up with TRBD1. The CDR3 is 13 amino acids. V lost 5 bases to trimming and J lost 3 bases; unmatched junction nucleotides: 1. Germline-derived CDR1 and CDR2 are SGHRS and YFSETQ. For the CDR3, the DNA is TGCGCCAGCAGACAGGGGGACAATCAGCCCCAGCATTTT. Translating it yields CASRQGDNQPQHF. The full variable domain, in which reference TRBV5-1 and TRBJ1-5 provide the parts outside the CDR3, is KAGVTQTPRYLIKTRGQQVTLSCSPISGHRSVSWYQQTPGQGLQFLFEYFSETQRNKGNFPGRFSGRQFSNSRSEMNVSTLELGDSALYLCASRQGDNQPQHFGDGTRLSIL.

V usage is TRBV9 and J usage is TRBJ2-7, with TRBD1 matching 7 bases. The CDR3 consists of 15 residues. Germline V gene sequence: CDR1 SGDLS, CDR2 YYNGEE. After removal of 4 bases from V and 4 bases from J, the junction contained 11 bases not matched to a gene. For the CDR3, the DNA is TGTGCCAGCAGCCCAAAGGGACAGCCAATTTACGAGCAGTACTTC. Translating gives CASSPKGQPIYEQYF.